This entry lists 26 T cell receptor beta chains sequenced from one sample in a study of blood T cell repertoires in COVID-19. Assay: immunoSEQ multiplex PCR; the TCRdb copy retains only in-frame clones and omits some. Of over 200,000 clones listed, 84% are singletons. The sequenced sample consisted of PBMCs or T cells enriched from blood (not recorded which). The source is a man aged 55 to 69 who had recovered from COVID-19.

This clone was counted only a few times. This chain uses TRBV7-6 with TRBJ2-7; 11 nucleotides match TRBD2. The V segment lost 5 bases and the J segment 0 bases; nucleotides outside the gene matches: 9. The germline gives CDR1 SGHVS, CDR2 FNYEAQ. CDR3 size: 17 residues. This CDR3 is CASSMEATSGSSYEQYF. Here the CDR3 DNA reads TGTGCCAGCAGCATGGAGGCAACTAGCGGGAGCTCCTACGAGCAGTACTTC.

The V gene is TRBV11-2, the J gene TRBJ2-7, with TRBD1 identical over 9 bases. Losses at the gene ends were 1 base for V and 3 bases for J; bases not matched to a gene: 4. Germline V gene sequence: CDR1 SGHAT, CDR2 FQNNGV. CDR3 length: 15 amino acids. CDR3 residues: CASSLVTGGDYEQYF. As DNA, the CDR3 is TGTGCCAGCAGCTTAGTCACAGGGGGCGACTACGAGCAGTACTTC.

The count of this clone is one. The chain combines TRBV7-8 with TRBJ1-2; 8 bases match TRBD1. Germline-derived CDR1 and CDR2 are SGHVS and FQNEAQ. Germline trimming cut 2 bases from V and 2 bases from J; bases unmatched to any gene: 4. The CDR3 has 15 amino acids. CDR3 residues: CASSLRTGPNYGYTF. CDR3 sequence (DNA): TGTGCCAGCAGCTTACGGACAGGGCCGAACTATGGCTACACCTTC.

The chain recombines TRBV18 with TRBJ2-5; TRBD1 might be the D (5 bases). Trimming left V 2 bases short and J 4 bases short, with 8 bases between. The CDR3 has 13 amino acids. Germline CDR1 is KGHSH and CDR2 is LQKENI. In DNA form, the CDR3 reads TGTGCCAGCTCACCAATTCAGGGAGAGACCCAGTACTTC. The encoded protein is CASSPIQGETQYF.

The rearrangement joins TRBV19 to TRBJ2-2, with a possible D match to TRBD2 (6 bases). The CDR3 contains 14 residues. V dropped 7 bases and J dropped 0 bases, with 9 bases sitting between them. Germline CDR1 LNHDA, CDR2 SQIVND (reference sequence). CDR3 DNA sequence: TGTGCCAGTAACCCTAGCGCGAACACCGGGGAGCTGTTTTTT. Protein sequence: CASNPSANTGELFF.

V and J are TRBV6-2 or TRBV6-3 and TRBJ2-2; TRBD2 agrees at 14 bases. CDR3 length equals 17 residues. V lost 6 bases, J lost 4 bases, and 7 bases stayed unmatched. Germline V gives CDR1 MNHEY, CDR2 SVGEGT. The CDR3 region is CASSRTSGGIFTGELFF. CDR3 in DNA: TGTGCCAGCAGCAGGACTAGCGGGGGGATTTTCACCGGGGAGCTGTTTTTT.

This chain connects TRBV3-1 (or the pseudogene TRBV3-2) to TRBJ2-4; tentatively, D is TRBD2 (6 bases). V lost 2 bases, J lost 8 bases, and 13 bases lay in between. Germline CDR1 LGHDT, CDR2 YNNKEL (reference sequence). The CDR3 is 14 amino acids. CDR3 residues: CASSQRESTDIQYF. DNA for the CDR3: TGTGCCAGCAGCCAACGGGAGTCCACGGACATTCAGTACTTC.

The chain uses TRBV4-3 and TRBJ1-2; D might be TRBD1 (6 bases). V lost 5 bases, J lost 5 bases, and 15 bases lay in between. The CDR3 has 14 residues. Germline CDR1 LGHNA, CDR2 YSLEER. The CDR3 is CASSSLTQGYGYTF. CDR3 DNA: TGCGCCAGCAGCTCGCTCACACAGGGATATGGCTACACCTTC.

The chain recombines TRBV9 with TRBJ1-2; possibly TRBD1 for D (6 bases). Per germline, CDR1 SGDLS and CDR2 YYNGEE. CDR3 length: 15 amino acids. Trimming stripped 4 bases from V and 2 bases from J, with 15 bases between. The CDR3 loop reads CASSTLEGVNYGYTF. In nucleotides, the CDR3 is TGTGCCAGCAGCACCCTAGAGGGGGTGAACTATGGCTACACCTTC.

V gene TRBV6-1 combines with J gene TRBJ1-6; 8 bases map to TRBD1. Germline trimming cut 3 bases from V and 9 bases from J; bases unmatched to any gene: 4. Germline-derived CDR1 and CDR2 are MNHNS and SASEGT. The CDR3 covers 14 residues. This CDR3 is CASSDEQGVSPLHF. The DNA of the CDR3 is TGTGCCAGCAGTGACGAACAGGGGGTTTCACCCCTCCACTTT.

The V gene is TRBV11-3, the J gene TRBJ2-1; 7 positions agree with TRBD1. The CDR3 has 15 amino acids. With V trimmed by 1 base and J by 7 bases, 7 bases remained unmatched. Germline V gene data show CDR1 as SGHNT and CDR2 as YENEEA. The CDR3 bases are TGTGCCAGCAGCTTAGGGGGGACAGTAAATAATGAGCAGTTCTTC. It specifies CASSLGGTVNNEQFF.

The chain combines TRBV7-9 with TRBJ2-1; 7 nucleotides match TRBD1. The CDR3 extends over 15 amino acids. Looked up from germline, CDR1 is SEHNR and CDR2 is FQNEAQ (reference sequence). J gave up 6 bases and V 1 base, and 6 bases lay outside the gene matches. Written as DNA, the CDR3 is TGTGCCAGCAGCTTAGAGTTAGGGGGCTTCAATGAGCAGTTCTTC. Its translation: CASSLELGGFNEQFF.

The chain combines TRBV19 with TRBJ1-5; TRBD1 matches 7 bases. Trimming at V came to 4 bases and at J to 4 bases, leaving 4 bases not matched to a gene. The CDR3 extends over 14 amino acids. From germline, CDR1 is LNHDA and CDR2 SQIVND (reference sequence). The DNA for the CDR3 is TGTGCCAGTAGTAGCACAGGGGATAATCAGCCCCAGCATTTT. It encodes CASSSTGDNQPQHF.

This rearrangement joins TRBV3-1 (or the pseudogene TRBV3-2) to TRBJ1-1; 7 bases fit TRBD1. Germline-derived CDR1 and CDR2 are LGHDT and YNNKEL (reference sequence). The trim removed 3 bases at V and 1 base at J, leaving 2 bases unmatched. CDR3 size: 14 residues. CDR3 loop: CASSQGQRNTEAFF. CDR3 in DNA: TGTGCCAGCAGCCAGGGACAGAGGAACACTGAAGCTTTCTTT.

DNA for the CDR3: TGTGCCACCAGTGCCGGGACACCCACCGGGGAGCTGTTTTTT. The encoded protein is CATSAGTPTGELFF. This chain links TRBV24-1 with TRBJ2-2, with a tentative D call TRBD1 (6 bases). The CDR3 covers 14 residues. Germline lookup yields CDR1 KGHDR and CDR2 SFDVKD. V was cut by 5 bases and J by 4 bases, with 10 bases left in between.

The rearrangement joins TRBV21-1 to TRBJ1-5; the table's D call, TRBD1, has no DNA check behind it. TRBV21-1 has pseudogene status. The CDR3 runs to 13 residues. CDR3 in amino acids: CASCPDSNQPQHF. The CDR3, as DNA: TGTGCCAGCTGCCCAGATAGCAATCAGCCCCAGCATTTT.

The V and J genes are TRBV7-8 and TRBJ2-2, with D possibly matching TRBD1 (5 bases). The CDR3 is made up of 16 amino acids. Between the trimmed V and J ends, which lost 5 bases and 1 base, there was a span of 14 bases. CDR1 and CDR2 from the germline V gene are SGHVS and FQNEAQ. Here the CDR3 DNA reads TGTGCCAGCAGCAAAACCAGAGACAGGAACACCGGGGAGCTGTTTTTT. Encoded protein: CASSKTRDRNTGELFF.

The rearrangement links TRBV12-3 or TRBV12-4 to TRBJ1-4; D is unresolved. V was pared by 8 bases and J by 3 bases, with 10 bases between. CDR3 length equals 13 residues. The CDR3 sequence: CASAIEANEKLFF. The CDR3 nucleotides are TGTGCCAGCGCCATAGAGGCTAATGAAAAACTGTTTTTT.

The chain has TRBV27 and TRBJ2-1; 10 positions match TRBD2. V gave up 1 base and J gave up 4 bases; unmatched junction bases: 7. Per germline, CDR1 MNHEY and CDR2 SMNVEV (reference sequence). The CDR3 totals 17 residues. The CDR3 DNA follows: TGTGCCAGCAGTTTATTAGGAGCGGGGGGGGCTTACAATGAGCAGTTCTTC. This translates into CASSLLGAGGAYNEQFF.

DNA for the CDR3: TGTGCCAGTAGTAGCGGGGGCATTTCCTACGAGCAGTACTTC. Translation: CASSSGGISYEQYF. The chain joins TRBV19 to TRBJ2-7; possibly TRBD2 for D (7 bases). The CDR3 spans 14 residues. Germline-derived CDR1 and CDR2 are LNHDA and SQIVND (reference sequence). V gave up 4 bases and J gave up 1 base, with 11 bases separating them.

The chain links TRBV7-8 to TRBJ2-2; maybe TRBD2 (5 bases). The CDR3 runs 14 residues. Trimming stripped 1 base from V and 6 bases from J, with 9 bases between. The germline gives CDR1 SGHVS, CDR2 FQNEAQ. For the CDR3, the DNA is TGTGCCAGCAGCTTAGGTTCGGGGTCCGGGGAGCTGTTTTTT. Protein: CASSLGSGSGELFF. The whole variable domain, remainder taken from reference TRBV7-8 and TRBJ2-2, is GAGVSQSPRYKVAKRGQDVALRCDPISGHVSLFWYQQALGQGPEFLTYFQNEAQLDKSGLPSDRFFAERPEGSVSTLKIQRTQQEDSAVYLCASSLGSGSGELFFGEGSRLTVL.

The CDR3 bases are TGTGCCAGCAGTGAGTGGGGAGCGAACACTGAAGCTTTCTTT. It yields the protein CASSEWGANTEAFF. The chain joins TRBV2 to TRBJ1-1; D call uncertain. Trimming shortened V by 3 bases and J by 1 base, and 9 bases separated the two germline ends. The V gene's germline CDR1 is SNHLY and CDR2 FYNNEI. The CDR3 is made up of 14 amino acids.

V is TRBV3-1 (or the pseudogene TRBV3-2) and J is TRBJ1-4; 8 bases are a match to TRBD1. In germline, CDR1 is LGHDT, CDR2 YNNKEL (reference sequence). The CDR3 is 15 amino acids. Losses at the gene ends were 4 bases for V and 7 bases for J; bases not matched to a gene: 8. Here the CDR3 reads CASSRSRTGIEKLFF. For the CDR3, the DNA is TGTGCCAGCAGCCGAAGCAGGACAGGGATTGAAAAACTGTTTTTT.

The gene calls are TRBV5-5 and TRBJ2-3; D might be TRBD2 (6 bases). CDR3 length equals 15 residues. In germline, CDR1 is SGHKS, CDR2 YYEKEE (reference sequence). Trimming took off 4 bases at V and 0 bases at J, with 12 bases between the two ends. CDR3 coding DNA: TGTGCCAGCAGCAGGGGAGGCGGAAGCACAGATACGCAGTATTTT. The encoded protein is CASSRGGGSTDTQYF.

The chain couples TRBV6-5 to TRBJ2-5; tentative D call: TRBD2 (5 bases). Germline V CDR1 and CDR2: MNHEY, SVGAGI. Between the trimmed V and J ends, which lost 8 bases and 6 bases, there was a span of 16 bases. The CDR3 sequence is 13 residues long. DNA for the CDR3: TGTGCCAGCTGCCCCCCCGGGGTAAAGACCCAGTACTTC. Encoded protein: CASCPPGVKTQYF.

The chain combines TRBV23-1 with TRBJ2-3; 7 nucleotides agree with TRBD1. TRBV23-1 is designated an ORF whose function remains uncertain. The CDR3 length is 16 residues. Trimming at V came to 0 bases and at J to 2 bases, leaving 5 bases not matched to a gene. This chain's CDR3 is CASSQSKGQTTDTQYF. The CDR3 DNA follows: TGCGCCAGCAGTCAATCAAAGGGACAGACCACAGATACGCAGTATTTT.